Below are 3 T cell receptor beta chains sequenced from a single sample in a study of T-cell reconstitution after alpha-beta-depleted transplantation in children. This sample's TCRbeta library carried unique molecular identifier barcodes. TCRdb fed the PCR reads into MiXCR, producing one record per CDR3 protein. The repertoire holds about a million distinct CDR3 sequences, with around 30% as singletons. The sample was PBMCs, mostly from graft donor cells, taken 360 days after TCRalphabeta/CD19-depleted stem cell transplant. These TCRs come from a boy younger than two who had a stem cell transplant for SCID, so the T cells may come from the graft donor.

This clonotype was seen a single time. CDR3 bases: TGCGCCAGCAGCAAAACTAGCGGAAGCTCCTACAATGAGCAGTTCTTC. This translates into CASSKTSGSSYNEQFF. The chain employs TRBV5-1 and TRBJ2-1; 8 positions match TRBD2. Trimming at V came to 4 bases and at J to 0 bases, leaving 6 bases not matched to a gene. CDR1 and CDR2 (germline): SGHRS, YFSETQ. The CDR3 sequence is 16 residues long. Using reference TRBV5-1 and TRBJ2-1 for the parts outside the CDR3, the full variable domain is KAGVTQTPRYLIKTRGQQVTLSCSPISGHRSVSWYQQTPGQGLQFLFEYFSETQRNKGNFPGRFSGRQFSNSRSEMNVSTLELGDSALYLCASSKTSGSSYNEQFFGPGTRLTVL.

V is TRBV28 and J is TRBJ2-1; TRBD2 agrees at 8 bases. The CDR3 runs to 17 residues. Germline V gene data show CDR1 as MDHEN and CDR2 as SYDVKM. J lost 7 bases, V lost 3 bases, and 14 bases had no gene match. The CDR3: CASSLGRGAASQNEQFF. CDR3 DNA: TGTGCCAGCAGTTTGGGGCGGGGGGCCGCGAGCCAGAATGAGCAGTTCTTC.

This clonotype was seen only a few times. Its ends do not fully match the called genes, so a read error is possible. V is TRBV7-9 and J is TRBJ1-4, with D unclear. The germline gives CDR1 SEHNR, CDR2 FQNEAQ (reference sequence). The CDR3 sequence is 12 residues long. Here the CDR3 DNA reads TGTGCCAGCAGTTTAGCATGGGAAAAACTGTTTTTT. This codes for CASSLAWEKLFF.